A selection of T cell receptor beta chains follows, all from one sample in a study of lymphopenia after photon versus proton radiotherapy. Clones were read by immunoSEQ multiplex PCR, and TCRdb kept only the in-frame ones, dropping some. This sample has approximately 24,000 clones, with over 85% found just once. Material: peripheral blood, obtained from a patient treated with photon-based radiotherapy. The receptor set was obtained from a woman aged 50 to 60 with cholangiocarcinoma. Both conserved end residues are part of each CDR3. The D gene is left open where the match is weak. Rows give clone size only sometimes, using once, few, many, or a class for an expanded clone.

clone_size	v_call	d_call	j_call	cdr3_aa	cdr3_nt
NA	TRBV10-1	TRBD1	TRBJ2-3	CASSRDRKTDTQYF	TGCGCCAGCAGTCGGGACAGAAAGACAGATACGCAGTATTTT
NA	TRBV5-1	TRBD1	TRBJ2-3	CASSLPGTGGADTQYF	TGCGCCAGCAGCCTGCCCGGGACAGGGGGAGCAGATACGCAGTATTTT
once	TRBV6-5	NA	TRBJ2-2	CASSYTKYGELFF	TGTGCCAGCAGTTACACAAAATATGGGGAGCTGTTTTTT
NA	TRBV6-1	TRBD1	TRBJ1-2	CASSVGTGGYGYTF	TGTGCCAGCAGCGTAGGGACAGGAGGATATGGCTACACCTTC
NA	TRBV11-2	NA	TRBJ2-5	CASKGRGETQYF	TGTGCCAGCAAGGGCAGAGGAGAGACCCAGTACTTC
NA	TRBV19	NA	TRBJ1-1	CASTQDSRASEAFF	TGTGCCAGTACTCAGGACAGTAGAGCTTCTGAAGCTTTCTTT
NA	TRBV6-5	NA	TRBJ1-3	CASSYGQSSGNTIYF	TGTGCCAGCAGTTACGGTCAGTCATCGGGAAACACCATATATTTT
NA	TRBV5-5	NA	TRBJ2-6	CASSLRGSGANVLTF	TGTGCCAGCAGCTTAAGGGGCTCTGGGGCCAACGTCCTGACTTTC
NA	TRBV6-5	TRBD1	TRBJ2-7	CASSPGQVSLGGQYF	TGTGCCAGCAGCCCCGGACAGGTCTCCCTAGGAGGGCAGTACTTC
NA	TRBV7-8	NA	TRBJ2-1	CASSFTGGEQFF	TGTGCCAGCAGCTTCACCGGGGGTGAGCAGTTCTTC
NA	TRBV4-1	TRBD2	TRBJ2-7	CASSLQAGDTYEQYF	TGCGCCAGCAGCCTTCAAGCGGGGGATACCTACGAGCAGTACTTC
once	TRBV5-1	NA	TRBJ2-7	CASSLSAGRNLIEQYF	TGCGCCAGCAGCTTATCCGCCGGACGGAATCTCATCGAGCAGTACTTC
NA	TRBV2	NA	TRBJ1-2	CASSEETVIFNYGYTF	TGTGCCAGCAGTGAAGAGACAGTAATTTTTAACTATGGCTACACCTTC
NA	TRBV19	TRBD2	TRBJ2-1	CASSPGLAGGRYSYNEQFF	TGTGCCAGTAGTCCTGGACTAGCGGGGGGCCGGTACTCCTACAATGAGCAGTTCTTC
NA	TRBV2	TRBD1	TRBJ1-4	CASSGDREGLGEKLFF	TGTGCCAGCAGTGGGGACAGGGAAGGGTTGGGTGAAAAACTGTTTTTT
NA	TRBV29-1	NA	TRBJ2-1	CSVDRAGSYNEQFF	TGCAGCGTTGACAGGGCAGGATCCTACAATGAGCAGTTCTTC
NA	TRBV11-3	NA	TRBJ2-7	CASSLGPGEGRYEQYF	TGTGCCAGCAGCTTAGGCCCAGGGGAAGGTCGCTACGAGCAGTACTTC
few	TRBV13	NA	TRBJ2-7	CASSSTSSYEQYF	TGTGCCAGCAGCTCGACTAGCTCCTACGAGCAGTACTTC
NA	TRBV9	TRBD1	TRBJ1-2	CASSVDRGRGYTF	TGTGCCAGCAGCGTAGACAGGGGACGCGGCTACACCTTC
NA	TRBV29-1	NA	TRBJ1-3	CSVEEDISATQDF	TGCAGCGTTGAAGAGGACATTTCTGCCACTCAAGATTTT
NA	TRBV7-9	NA	TRBJ1-6	CASSLAIGSPLHF	TGTGCCAGCAGCTTAGCAATTGGATCACCCCTCCACTTT
few	TRBV30	NA	TRBJ1-1	CAWSVQVGYTEAFF	TGTGCCTGGAGTGTACAAGTTGGATACACTGAAGCTTTCTTT
NA	TRBV29-1	TRBD2	TRBJ2-2	CSGERGDSRELFF	TGCAGCGGGGAGCGGGGCGATTCTCGGGAGCTGTTTTTT
NA	TRBV7-9	NA	TRBJ2-7	CASSLFSRAGDYEQYF	TGTGCCAGCAGCTTATTTAGTAGGGCAGGCGACTACGAGCAGTACTTC
once	TRBV11-3	NA	TRBJ2-2	CASSRDPRGTGELFF	TGTGCCAGCAGCAGGGACCCTAGGGGCACCGGGGAGCTGTTTTTT
NA	TRBV18	NA	TRBJ1-2	CASSPNEMNYGYTF	TGTGCCAGCTCACCAAATGAGATGAACTATGGCTACACCTTC
once	TRBV7-9	NA	TRBJ2-5	CASSLVRGTEETQYF	TGTGCCAGCAGCTTAGTTAGGGGGACGGAAGAGACCCAGTACTTC
NA	TRBV2	NA	TRBJ2-7	CASSEAYYEQYF	TGTGCCAGCAGTGAAGCATATTACGAGCAGTACTTC
NA	TRBV4-3	NA	TRBJ1-5	CASSQAVYGTGRQPQHF	TGCGCCAGCAGCCAAGCTGTGTACGGAACAGGGCGTCAGCCCCAGCATTTT
NA	TRBV6-6	NA	TRBJ1-1	CASSHSTIAGNTEAFF	TGTGCCAGCAGCCACAGCACAATTGCAGGGAACACTGAAGCTTTCTTT
NA	TRBV29-1	NA	TRBJ1-2	CSVEKWTDYGYTF	TGCAGCGTTGAAAAGTGGACAGACTATGGCTACACCTTC
NA	TRBV5-4	TRBD2	TRBJ2-1	CASSSGTSGGYNEQFF	TGTGCCAGCAGCTCAGGGACTAGCGGGGGGTACAATGAGCAGTTCTTC
NA	TRBV7-9	NA	TRBJ1-2	CASSQTLDYGYTF	TGTGCCAGCAGCCAAACGCTGGACTATGGCTACACCTTC
NA	TRBV2	TRBD2	TRBJ2-7	CASSPTSGGNSYEQYF	TGTGCCAGCAGCCCCACTAGCGGGGGGAACTCCTACGAGCAGTACTTC
NA	TRBV14	NA	TRBJ1-2	CASSLLGGWNYGYTF	TGTGCCAGCAGTCTCCTGGGGGGTTGGAACTATGGCTACACCTTC
NA	TRBV7-2	TRBD1	TRBJ2-7	CASSFPDRLYEQYF	TGTGCCAGCAGCTTCCCGGACAGGCTCTACGAGCAGTACTTC
once	TRBV27	NA	TRBJ2-2	CASSLGAATGELFF	TGTGCCAGCAGTCTCGGGGCGGCCACCGGGGAGCTGTTTTTT
NA	TRBV28	NA	TRBJ1-6	CASSLLDSPLHF	TGTGCCAGCAGTTTACTGGATTCACCCCTCCACTTT
NA	TRBV27	NA	TRBJ2-5	CASSLSTVAETQYF	TGTGCCAGCAGTTTATCGACAGTTGCGGAGACCCAGTACTTC
NA	TRBV18	NA	TRBJ2-7	CASSPQGNHEQYF	TGTGCCAGCTCACCCCAGGGTAACCACGAGCAGTACTTC
NA	TRBV7-7	NA	TRBJ1-5	CASSLRPGQPQHF	TGTGCTAGCAGCCTACGACCTGGTCAGCCCCAGCATTTT
NA	TRBV7-9	TRBD1	TRBJ2-7	CASSLEGTGPYEQYF	TGTGCCAGCAGCTTAGAGGGGACAGGGCCTTACGAGCAGTACTTC
few	TRBV6-5	NA	TRBJ1-6	CASSREGRNSPLHF	TGTGCCAGCAGTAGGGAGGGAAGGAATTCACCCCTCCACTTT
NA	TRBV18	TRBD2	TRBJ2-1	CASSPLVRYGGVNEQFF	TGTGCCAGCTCACCTCTCGTGCGGTACGGGGGGGTCAATGAGCAGTTCTTC
NA	TRBV9	NA	TRBJ2-3	CASSVEQDTDTQYF	TGTGCCAGCAGCGTAGAACAGGACACAGATACGCAGTATTTT
once	TRBV30	NA	TRBJ1-1	CAWRAILGGTEAFF	TGTGCCTGGAGAGCTATTTTGGGGGGGACTGAAGCTTTCTTT
NA	TRBV6-4	NA	TRBJ2-2	CASSDLANTGELFF	TGTGCCAGCAGTGACTTGGCGAACACCGGGGAGCTGTTTTTT
once	TRBV5-5	NA	TRBJ1-2	CASSLGGRITSYGYTF	TGTGCCAGCAGCCTGGGGGGACGGATTACTTCCTATGGCTACACCTTC
NA	TRBV2	NA	TRBJ1-2	CASSVQGSDGYTF	TGTGCCAGCAGTGTCCAGGGATCCGATGGCTACACCTTC
NA	TRBV15	NA	TRBJ2-2	CATSRGGRVKTGELFF	TGTGCCACCAGCAGAGGTGGCAGGGTGAAAACCGGGGAGCTGTTTTTT
NA	TRBV7-2	NA	TRBJ2-3	CASSLDSAPDTQYF	TGTGCCAGCAGCTTAGATAGCGCACCAGATACGCAGTATTTT
NA	TRBV5-1	NA	TRBJ2-2	CASSPQLLGTGELFF	TGCGCCAGCAGCCCACAGCTCTTGGGAACCGGGGAGCTGTTTTTT
NA	TRBV15	NA	TRBJ1-4	CATSRAGSYEKLFF	TGTGCCACCAGCAGGGCCGGGAGTTATGAAAAACTGTTTTTT
NA	TRBV10-3	TRBD1	TRBJ2-7	CAADRDGEQYF	TGTGCGGCGGACAGGGACGGCGAGCAGTACTTC
NA	TRBV5-6	NA	TRBJ1-2	CASSGRGALGYTF	TGTGCCAGCAGTGGCCGGGGGGCCTTGGGCTACACCTTC
NA	TRBV7-6	NA	TRBJ2-7	CASSFGGAYEQYF	TGTGCCAGCAGCTTTGGGGGGGCTTACGAGCAGTACTTC
NA	TRBV6-5	TRBD1	TRBJ1-1	CASSYDRQGVNEAFF	TGTGCCAGCAGTTACGATAGACAGGGTGTGAATGAGGCTTTCTTT
NA	TRBV7-2	NA	TRBJ1-3	CASSLESGNTIYF	TGTGCCAGCAGCTTAGAATCTGGAAACACCATATATTTT
NA	TRBV13	NA	TRBJ2-2	CASSEEWGQHTGELFF	TGTGCCAGCAGCGAGGAGTGGGGGCAGCACACCGGGGAGCTGTTTTTT
NA	TRBV9	NA	TRBJ1-2	CASSVDAGEFNYGYTF	TGTGCCAGCAGCGTAGACGCAGGGGAATTTAACTATGGCTACACCTTC